These 10 T cell receptor beta chains were all obtained from the same sample, sequenced in a study of T cells after yellow fever vaccination (dated by TCRdb to about 2019). Taken with the paper, the label for treatment or condition translates to: live attenuated yellow fever vaccine strain. The library was built by means of 5' RACE. Sequencing was carried out with an Illumina HiSeq 2500. Through fastp at Q25 and MiXCR, TCRdb rebuilt clones from the public reads, retaining in-frame beta chains. CDR3 protein sequences are deduplicated, and each keeps its most common genes and DNA. Across this sample there are a few hundred thousand distinct CDR3 sequences, with about 8.3% seen only once. The leading ten clones occupy roughly 15% of the sample. The source was PBMCs, collected around 45 days after the first yellow fever vaccination. The receptors derive from a man in his late teens or twenties who received the YFV17D yellow fever vaccine.

This clonotype came up a few times. The chain combines TRBV20-1 with TRBJ1-2; 8 nucleotides agree with TRBD1. The CDR3 extends over 13 amino acids. In germline, CDR1 is DFQATT, CDR2 SNEGSKA (reference sequence). J lost 5 bases, V lost 6 bases, and 8 bases had no gene match. The chain's CDR3 is CSATGTGSYGYTF. The CDR3 nucleotides are TGCAGTGCAACTGGGACAGGCAGTTATGGCTACACCTTC.

The chain combines TRBV7-3 with TRBJ2-3, with 8 bases lining up with TRBD2. J was trimmed by 8 bases and V by 1 base; bases with no gene match: 11. Germline V CDR1 and CDR2: SGHTA, FQGTGA. CDR3 length: 16 residues. The CDR3 DNA sequence: TGTGCCAGCAGCTTAATGGCCGGGGGGGCCCCGATTACGCAGTATTTT. This translates into CASSLMAGGAPITQYF.

This clonotype was observed a few times. The chain employs TRBV7-9 and TRBJ2-3; 7 bases match TRBD2. The germline gives CDR1 SEHNR, CDR2 FQNEAQ (reference sequence). V lost 5 bases, J lost 6 bases, and 14 bases stayed unmatched. This CDR3 is built from 16 residues. This CDR3 reads CASSDAVAGDRDTQYF. The CDR3 nucleotides are TGTGCCAGCAGCGACGCGGTGGCGGGAGATAGGGATACGCAGTATTTT.

The chain joins TRBV7-6 to TRBJ1-1; perhaps TRBD1 as D (5 bases). Germline CDR1 and CDR2: SGHVS and FNYEAQ. The V and J ends lost 5 bases and 5 bases respectively, with 12 bases between them. The CDR3 totals 13 residues. The CDR3 DNA is TGTGCCAGCAGCACCCAACCAGGGACTGAAGCTTTCTTT. Translating gives CASSTQPGTEAFF.

The chain has TRBV6-2 or TRBV6-3 and TRBJ2-1, with 8 bases that match TRBD1. This CDR3 has 16 amino acids. Per the germline V gene, CDR1 is MNHEY and CDR2 is SVGEGT. V gave up 4 bases and J gave up 3 bases; unmatched junction bases: 8. CDR3 sequence (DNA): TGTGCCAGCAGTTCCACCGGGACAGGCTACTACAATGAGCAGTTCTTC. Translating it yields CASSSTGTGYYNEQFF.

This clonotype was observed a handful of times. At one of its ends the junction is not consistent with the germline gene, which may arise from a read error. The chain links TRBV12-3 or TRBV12-4 to TRBJ2-5, with TRBD2 matching 8 bases. The CDR3 runs to 13 residues. This CDR3 reads CASSLRTSPRLNF. CDR3 DNA: TGTGCCAGCAGTCTCAGGACTAGCCCCAGGCTGAACTTC.

The table lists this clonotype with many counts. The rearrangement joins TRBV6-2 or TRBV6-3 to TRBJ2-7; a weak D match, TRBD1 (6 bases). V was pared by 4 bases and J by 2 bases, with 12 bases between. The CDR3 totals 14 residues. Germline CDR1 and CDR2: MNHEY and SVGEGT. The CDR3 DNA reads as TGTGCCAGCAGTTCACAGGGAAGACCCTACGAGCAGTACTTC. This sequence encodes CASSSQGRPYEQYF.

The chain carries TRBV11-2 and TRBJ2-2; D possibly corresponds to TRBD2 (5 bases). V lost 1 base to trimming and J lost 3 bases, with 21 bases between them. Germline V gives CDR1 SGHAT, CDR2 FQNNGV. The CDR3 runs 19 residues. Written as DNA, the CDR3 is TGTGCCAGCAGCTTAGTTTTCTGGAGAATGGAGGTGTACACCGGGGAGCTGTTTTTT. It yields the protein CASSLVFWRMEVYTGELFF.

J is TRBJ2-3 and V is TRBV7-2; D uncertain. Germline assignment: CDR1 SGHTA and CDR2 FQGNSA. Trimming stripped 1 base from V and 4 bases from J, with 6 bases between. The CDR3 covers 13 residues. The CDR3 loop is CASSLGFPDTQYF. The DNA for the CDR3 is TGTGCCAGCAGCTTAGGATTCCCAGATACGCAGTATTTT.

This clonotype has only a few counts. V usage is TRBV24-1 and J usage is TRBJ2-2, with D possibly being TRBD2 (5 bases). V shed 4 bases and J shed 2 bases, with 7 bases lying between them. Germline V gives CDR1 KGHDR, CDR2 SFDVKD. This CDR3 region has 14 residues. The CDR3 reads CATSERTNTGELFF. The CDR3 DNA reads TGTGCCACCAGTGAGAGGACTAACACCGGGGAGCTGTTTTTT.